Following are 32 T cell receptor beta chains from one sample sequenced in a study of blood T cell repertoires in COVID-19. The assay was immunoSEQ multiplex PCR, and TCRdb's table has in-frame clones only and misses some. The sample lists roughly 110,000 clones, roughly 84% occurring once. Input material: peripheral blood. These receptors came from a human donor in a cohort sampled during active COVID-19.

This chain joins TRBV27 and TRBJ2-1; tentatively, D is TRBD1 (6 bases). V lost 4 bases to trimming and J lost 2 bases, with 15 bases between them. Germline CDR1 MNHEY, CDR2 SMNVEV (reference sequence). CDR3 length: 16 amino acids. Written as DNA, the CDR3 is TGTGCCAGCAGTTCCTCGGACAGCCCACCCTACAATGAGCAGTTCTTC. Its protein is CASSSSDSPPYNEQFF.

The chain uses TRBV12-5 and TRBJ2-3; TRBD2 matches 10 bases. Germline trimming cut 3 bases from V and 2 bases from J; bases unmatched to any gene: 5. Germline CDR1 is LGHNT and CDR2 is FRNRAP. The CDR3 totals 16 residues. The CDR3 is CASGFTAGGVTDTQYF. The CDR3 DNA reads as TGTGCTAGTGGTTTCACAGCGGGAGGGGTCACAGATACGCAGTATTTT.

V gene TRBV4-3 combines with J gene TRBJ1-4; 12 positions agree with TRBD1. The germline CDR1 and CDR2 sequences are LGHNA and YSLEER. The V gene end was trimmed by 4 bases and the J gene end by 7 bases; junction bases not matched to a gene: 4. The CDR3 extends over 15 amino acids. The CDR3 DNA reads TGCGCCAGCAGCCCCCGGGGACAGGGGGCTGAAAAACTGTTTTTT. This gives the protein CASSPRGQGAEKLFF.

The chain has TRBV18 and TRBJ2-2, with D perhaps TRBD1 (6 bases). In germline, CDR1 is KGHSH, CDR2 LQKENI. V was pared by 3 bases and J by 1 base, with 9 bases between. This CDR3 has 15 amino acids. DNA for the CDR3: TGTGCCAGCTCACCCCAGGGGCTGAACACCGGGGAGCTGTTTTTT. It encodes CASSPQGLNTGELFF.

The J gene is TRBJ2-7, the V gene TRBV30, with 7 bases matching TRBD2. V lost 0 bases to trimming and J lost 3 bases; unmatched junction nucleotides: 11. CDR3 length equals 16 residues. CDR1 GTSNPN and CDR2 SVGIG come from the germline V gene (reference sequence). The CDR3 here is CAWSVLPSGFGYEQYF. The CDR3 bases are TGTGCCTGGAGTGTACTGCCTAGCGGCTTCGGCTACGAGCAGTACTTC.

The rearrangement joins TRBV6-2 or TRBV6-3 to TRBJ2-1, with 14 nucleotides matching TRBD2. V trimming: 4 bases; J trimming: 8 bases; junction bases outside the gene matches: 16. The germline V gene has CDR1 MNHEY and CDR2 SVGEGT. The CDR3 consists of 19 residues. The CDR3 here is CASSLSPGTSGSIFDEQFF. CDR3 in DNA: TGTGCCAGCAGTTTAAGCCCGGGGACTAGCGGGAGTATTTTCGATGAGCAGTTCTTC.

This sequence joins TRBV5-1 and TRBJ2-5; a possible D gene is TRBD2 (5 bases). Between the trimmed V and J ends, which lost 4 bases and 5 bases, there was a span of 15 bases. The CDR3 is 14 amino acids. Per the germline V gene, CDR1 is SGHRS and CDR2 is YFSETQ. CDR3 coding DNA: TGCGCCAGCAGCACCGGACTCCCCCCGGAGACCCAGTACTTC. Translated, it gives CASSTGLPPETQYF.

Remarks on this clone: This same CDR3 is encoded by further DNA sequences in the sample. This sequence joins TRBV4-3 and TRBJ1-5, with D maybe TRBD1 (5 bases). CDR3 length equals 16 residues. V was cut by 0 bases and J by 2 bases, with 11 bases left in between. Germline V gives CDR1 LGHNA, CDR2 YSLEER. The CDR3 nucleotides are TGCGCCAGCAGCCAAGATTGGGGGGTTGGCAATCAGCCCCAGCATTTT. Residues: CASSQDWGVGNQPQHF.

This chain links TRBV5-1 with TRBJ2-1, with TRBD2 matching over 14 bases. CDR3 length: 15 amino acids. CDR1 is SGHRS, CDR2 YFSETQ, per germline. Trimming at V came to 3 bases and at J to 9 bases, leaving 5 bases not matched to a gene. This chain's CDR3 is CASSSGLAGEVEQFF. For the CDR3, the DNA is TGCGCCAGCAGCTCGGGACTAGCGGGAGAAGTTGAGCAGTTCTTC.

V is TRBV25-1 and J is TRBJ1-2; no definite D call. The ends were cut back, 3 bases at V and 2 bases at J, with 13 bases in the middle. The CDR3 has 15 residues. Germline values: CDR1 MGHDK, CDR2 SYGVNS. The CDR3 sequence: CASSDPGDLNYGYTF. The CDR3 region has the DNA TGTGCCAGCAGTGATCCGGGAGATTTAAACTATGGCTACACCTTC.

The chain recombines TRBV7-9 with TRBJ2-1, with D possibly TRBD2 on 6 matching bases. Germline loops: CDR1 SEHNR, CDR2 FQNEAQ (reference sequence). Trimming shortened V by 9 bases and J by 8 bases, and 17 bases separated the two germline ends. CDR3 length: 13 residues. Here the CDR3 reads CASSASGSYEQFF. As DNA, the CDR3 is TGTGCCAGTTCAGCCAGCGGGTCCTATGAGCAGTTCTTC.

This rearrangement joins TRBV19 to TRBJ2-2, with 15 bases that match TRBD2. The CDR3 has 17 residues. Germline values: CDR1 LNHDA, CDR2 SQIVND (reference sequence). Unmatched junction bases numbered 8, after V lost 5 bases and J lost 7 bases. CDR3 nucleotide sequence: TGTGCCAGTAGTCCCCTGGGACTAGCGGGAGGACTCGGGGAGCTGTTTTTT. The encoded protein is CASSPLGLAGGLGELFF.

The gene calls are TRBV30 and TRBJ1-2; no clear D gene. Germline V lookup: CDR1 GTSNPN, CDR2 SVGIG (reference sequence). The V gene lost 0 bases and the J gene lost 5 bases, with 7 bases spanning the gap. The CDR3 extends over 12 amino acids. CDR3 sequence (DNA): TGTGCCTGGAGTGTACGCTATTATGGCTACACCTTC. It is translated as CAWSVRYYGYTF.

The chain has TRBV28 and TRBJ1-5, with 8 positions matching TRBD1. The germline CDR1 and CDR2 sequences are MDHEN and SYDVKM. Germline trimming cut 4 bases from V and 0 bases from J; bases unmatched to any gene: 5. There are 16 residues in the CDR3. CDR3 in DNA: TGTGCCAGCAGTTCCTTTCAGGGGGCTAGCAATCAGCCCCAGCATTTT. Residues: CASSSFQGASNQPQHF.

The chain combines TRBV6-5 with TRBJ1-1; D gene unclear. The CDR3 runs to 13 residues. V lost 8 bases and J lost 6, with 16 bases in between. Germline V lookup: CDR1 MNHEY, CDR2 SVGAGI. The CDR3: CASRVARSAEAFF. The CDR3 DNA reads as TGTGCCAGCCGGGTCGCTCGGAGCGCTGAAGCTTTCTTT.

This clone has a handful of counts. The CDR3 DNA reads as TGTGCCAGCAGCCAAGGGATGACTAGCGGGATGTACACAGATACGCAGTATTTT. Protein sequence: CASSQGMTSGMYTDTQYF. The rearrangement uses TRBV14 and TRBJ2-3, with 11 bases identical to TRBD2. Trimming at V came to 1 base and at J to 2 bases, leaving 8 bases not matched to a gene. The V gene's germline CDR1 is SGHDN and CDR2 FVKESK. CDR3 length: 18 residues.

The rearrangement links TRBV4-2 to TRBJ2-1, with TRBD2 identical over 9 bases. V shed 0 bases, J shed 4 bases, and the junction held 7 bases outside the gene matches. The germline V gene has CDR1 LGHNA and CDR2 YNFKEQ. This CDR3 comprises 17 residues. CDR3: CASSQDGGGGSYNEQFF. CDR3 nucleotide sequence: TGTGCCAGCAGCCAAGATGGCGGGGGGGGAAGTTACAATGAGCAGTTCTTC.

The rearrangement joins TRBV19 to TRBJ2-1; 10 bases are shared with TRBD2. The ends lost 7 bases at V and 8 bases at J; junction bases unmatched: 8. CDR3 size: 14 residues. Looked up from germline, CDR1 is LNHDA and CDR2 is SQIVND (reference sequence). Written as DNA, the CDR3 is TGTGCCAGTATCGCGACTAGCGGGTTTGATGAGCAGTTCTTC. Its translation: CASIATSGFDEQFF.

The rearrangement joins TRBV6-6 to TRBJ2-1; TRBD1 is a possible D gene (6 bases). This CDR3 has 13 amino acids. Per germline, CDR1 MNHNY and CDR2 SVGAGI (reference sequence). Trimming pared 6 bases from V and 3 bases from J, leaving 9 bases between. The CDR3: CASRRDNYNEQFF. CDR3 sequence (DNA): TGTGCCAGCAGAAGGGACAACTACAATGAGCAGTTCTTC.

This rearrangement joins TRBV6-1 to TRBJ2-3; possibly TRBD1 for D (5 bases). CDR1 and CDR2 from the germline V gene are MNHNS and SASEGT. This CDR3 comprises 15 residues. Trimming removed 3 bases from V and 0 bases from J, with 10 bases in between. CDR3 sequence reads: CASSDRTTSTDTQYF. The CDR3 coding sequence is TGTGCCAGCAGTGACAGGACAACTAGCACAGATACGCAGTATTTT.

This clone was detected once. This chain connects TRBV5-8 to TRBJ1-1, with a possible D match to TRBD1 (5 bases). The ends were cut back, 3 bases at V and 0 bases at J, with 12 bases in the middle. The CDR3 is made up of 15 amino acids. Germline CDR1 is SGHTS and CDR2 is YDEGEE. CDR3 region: CASSSGTDLNTEAFF. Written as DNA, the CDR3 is TGTGCCAGCAGCTCGGGGACTGACTTGAACACTGAAGCTTTCTTT.

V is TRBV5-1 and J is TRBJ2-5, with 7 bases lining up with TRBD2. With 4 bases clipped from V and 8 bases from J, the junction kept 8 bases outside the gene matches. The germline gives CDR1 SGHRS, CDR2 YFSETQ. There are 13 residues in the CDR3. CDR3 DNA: TGCGCCAGCAGCCCCCCGGGGGGAGAAACCCAGTACTTC. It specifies CASSPPGGETQYF.

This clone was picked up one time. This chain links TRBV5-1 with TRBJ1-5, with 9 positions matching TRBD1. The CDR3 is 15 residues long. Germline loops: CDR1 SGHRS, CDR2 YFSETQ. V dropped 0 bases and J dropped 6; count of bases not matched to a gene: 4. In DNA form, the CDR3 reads TGCGCCAGCAGCTTGGGGACAGGGGATAGTCAGCCCCAGCATTTT. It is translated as CASSLGTGDSQPQHF. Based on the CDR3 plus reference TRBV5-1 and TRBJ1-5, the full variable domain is KAGVTQTPRYLIKTRGQQVTLSCSPISGHRSVSWYQQTPGQGLQFLFEYFSETQRNKGNFPGRFSGRQFSNSRSEMNVSTLELGDSALYLCASSLGTGDSQPQHFGDGTRLSIL.

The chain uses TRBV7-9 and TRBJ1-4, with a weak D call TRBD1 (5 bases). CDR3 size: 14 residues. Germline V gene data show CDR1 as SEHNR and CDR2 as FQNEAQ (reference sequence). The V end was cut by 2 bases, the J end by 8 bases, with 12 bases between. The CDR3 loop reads CASSLLTGPEKLFF. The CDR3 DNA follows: TGTGCCAGCAGCTTACTAACAGGTCCCGAAAAACTGTTTTTT.

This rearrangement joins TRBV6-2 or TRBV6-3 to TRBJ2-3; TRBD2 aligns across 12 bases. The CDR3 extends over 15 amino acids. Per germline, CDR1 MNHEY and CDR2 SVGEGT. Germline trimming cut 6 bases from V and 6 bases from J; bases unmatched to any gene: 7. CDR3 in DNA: TGTGCCAGCAGCGCCCTCCTAGCGGGAGGGGATACGCAGTATTTT. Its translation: CASSALLAGGDTQYF.

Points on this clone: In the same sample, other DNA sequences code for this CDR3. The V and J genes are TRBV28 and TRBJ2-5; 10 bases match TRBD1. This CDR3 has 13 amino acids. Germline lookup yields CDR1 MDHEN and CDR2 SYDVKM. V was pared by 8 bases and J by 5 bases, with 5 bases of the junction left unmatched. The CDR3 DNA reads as TGTGCCAGCCGAAGGACAGGGGGGGAGACCCAGTACTTC. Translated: CASRRTGGETQYF. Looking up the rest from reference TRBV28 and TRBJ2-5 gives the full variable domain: DVKVTQSSRYLVKRTGEKVFLECVQDMDHENMFWYRQDPGLGLRLIYFSYDVKMKEKGDIPEGYSVSREKKERFSLILESASTNQTSMYLCASRRTGGETQYFGPGTRLLVL.

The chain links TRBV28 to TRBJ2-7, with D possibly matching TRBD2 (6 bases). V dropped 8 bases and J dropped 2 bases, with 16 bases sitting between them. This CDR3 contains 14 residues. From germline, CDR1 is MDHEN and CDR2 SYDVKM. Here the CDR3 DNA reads TGTGCCAGCGGAGAGTTTCGGACTACCTACGAGCAGTACTTC. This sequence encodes CASGEFRTTYEQYF.

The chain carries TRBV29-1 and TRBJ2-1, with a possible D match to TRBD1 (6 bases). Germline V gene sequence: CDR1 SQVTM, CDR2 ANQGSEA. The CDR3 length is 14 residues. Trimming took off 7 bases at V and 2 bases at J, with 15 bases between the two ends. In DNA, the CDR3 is TGCAGCGCCCACAGGGAGAGGGCCTACAATGAGCAGTTCTTC. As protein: CSAHRERAYNEQFF.

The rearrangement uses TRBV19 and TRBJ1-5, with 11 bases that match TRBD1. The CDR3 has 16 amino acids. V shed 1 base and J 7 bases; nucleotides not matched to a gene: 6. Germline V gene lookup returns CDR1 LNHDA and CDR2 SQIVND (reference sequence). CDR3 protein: CASSIVGQGERQPQHF. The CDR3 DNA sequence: TGTGCCAGTAGTATAGTGGGACAGGGGGAGAGACAGCCCCAGCATTTT.

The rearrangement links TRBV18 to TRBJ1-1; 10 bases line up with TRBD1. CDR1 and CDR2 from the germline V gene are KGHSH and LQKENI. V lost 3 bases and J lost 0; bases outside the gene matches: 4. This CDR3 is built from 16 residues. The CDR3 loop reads CASSPSGQGLNTEAFF. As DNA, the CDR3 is TGTGCCAGCTCACCCTCGGGACAGGGGTTGAACACTGAAGCTTTCTTT. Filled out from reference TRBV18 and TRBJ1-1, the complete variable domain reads NAGVMQNPRHLVRRRGQEARLRCSPMKGHSHVYWYRQLPEEGLKFMVYLQKENIIDESGMPKERFSAEFPKEGPSILRIQQVVRGDSAAYFCASSPSGQGLNTEAFFGQGTRLTVV.

The CDR3 spells CASNSRDRVGEQYF. CDR3 coding DNA: TGTGCCAGCAACTCGCGGGACAGGGTGGGGGAGCAGTACTTC. This chain links TRBV28 with TRBJ2-7; 9 bases fit TRBD1. J gave up 7 bases and V 7 bases, and 11 bases lay outside the gene matches. Germline V lookup: CDR1 MDHEN, CDR2 SYDVKM. The CDR3 covers 14 residues. Supplemented by reference TRBV28 and TRBJ2-7, the full variable domain reads DVKVTQSSRYLVKRTGEKVFLECVQDMDHENMFWYRQDPGLGLRLIYFSYDVKMKEKGDIPEGYSVSREKKERFSLILESASTNQTSMYLCASNSRDRVGEQYFGPGTRLTVT.

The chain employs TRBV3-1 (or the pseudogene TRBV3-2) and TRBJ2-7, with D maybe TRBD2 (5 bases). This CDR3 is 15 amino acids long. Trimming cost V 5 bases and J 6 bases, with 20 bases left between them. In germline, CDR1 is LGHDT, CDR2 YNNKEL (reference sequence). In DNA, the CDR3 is TGTGCCAGCAGCTCTAAAGGACGGGAATTCCGCGAGCAGTACTTC. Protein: CASSSKGREFREQYF.